Listed below are T cell receptor beta chains from one sample, sequenced in a study of identifying expanded T cells in peripheral blood. Method: immunoSEQ multiplex PCR; TCRdb's copy keeps in-frame clones and lacks some. The profile shows 100,000 or so clones, approximately 88% of them singletons. What was sequenced was blood. These receptors were obtained from a person between 18 and 75 years old in good health. The CDR3 runs from the conserved cysteine through the conserved F or W. Fields, in order: CDR3 protein, V gene.

CDR3 protein: CASSTGTGSRAFF
V gene: TRBV19

CDR3 protein: CSASAGDGYTF
V gene: TRBV20-1

CDR3 protein: CASSLGQGSNEQFF
V gene: TRBV7-9

CDR3 protein: CASSQDRDTDTQYF
V gene: TRBV6-5

CDR3 protein: CASSVEQGLGYTF
V gene: TRBV9

CDR3 protein: CASSYGPANTEAFF
V gene: TRBV6-5

CDR3 protein: CASSKNPSFPGEIYGYTF
V gene: TRBV21-1

CDR3 protein: CASSREWTARNTIYF
V gene: TRBV14

CDR3 protein: CASSLGQTGYGYTF
V gene: TRBV5-6

CDR3 protein: CASSLLGGQETQYF
V gene: TRBV7-3

CDR3 protein: CASRPTGRYTEAFF
V gene: TRBV4-3

CDR3 protein: CASSQDNRQLYGYTF
V gene: TRBV4-2

CDR3 protein: CASSPLGTSGETQYF
V gene: TRBV7-2

CDR3 protein: CASSNRQSNQPQHF
V gene: TRBV6-5